This is a list of T cell receptor beta chains from one sample in a study of blood T cell repertoires in COVID-19. TCRdb keeps only in-frame clones here, not all; method: immunoSEQ multiplex PCR. This sample has around 77,000 clones, with around 83% found just once. Sequencing was done on a sample of peripheral blood. These receptors all stem from a man aged 25 to 40 with COVID-19, enrolled during active disease. Each CDR3 is given with its conserved first and last residue. Fields, in order: V gene, CDR3 length, J gene, CDR3 protein.

V gene: TRBV6-2/TRBV6-3
CDR3 length: 15
J gene: TRBJ1-5
CDR3 protein: CASSSGEGVSQPQHF

V gene: TRBV7-9
CDR3 length: 14
J gene: TRBJ1-1
CDR3 protein: CASSAGGWNTEAFF

V gene: TRBV24-1
CDR3 length: 12
J gene: TRBJ1-2
CDR3 protein: CATSVAGHGYTF

V gene: TRBV2
CDR3 length: 12
J gene: TRBJ1-1
CDR3 protein: CASSGKYPRAFF

V gene: TRBV7-9
CDR3 length: 17
J gene: TRBJ1-1
CDR3 protein: CASSSPPRGTVNTEAFF

V gene: TRBV28
CDR3 length: 18
J gene: TRBJ2-3
CDR3 protein: CASSPPAWSSVRTDTQYF

V gene: TRBV10-3
CDR3 length: 12
J gene: TRBJ2-3
CDR3 protein: CAISTSTDTQYF

V gene: TRBV6-5
CDR3 length: 15
J gene: TRBJ1-2
CDR3 protein: CASTSGVRGRHGYTF

V gene: TRBV28
CDR3 length: 17
J gene: TRBJ2-4
CDR3 protein: CASSFVSSGGGKNIQYF

V gene: TRBV5-5
CDR3 length: 13
J gene: TRBJ1-4
CDR3 protein: CASSQGQNEKLFF

V gene: TRBV28
CDR3 length: 17
J gene: TRBJ1-3
CDR3 protein: CASNFPGQGHSGNTIYF

V gene: TRBV7-9
CDR3 length: 16
J gene: TRBJ1-1
CDR3 protein: CASSLAGIMRRDEAFF